This T cell receptor beta chain was captured in a study of cytomegalovirus exposure and HLA in healthy donors. Study-level information: There were 100 million to 120 million unique TCR beta sequences, drawn from about 179 million T cells, in an earlier analysis.

The PCR employed 60 Vbeta primers together with 13 Jbeta primers. Repertoires were generated with immunoSEQ multiplex PCR, while TCRdb's copy carries only in-frame clones and drops some. The sample lists more than 150,000 clones; 76% were seen once. V lost 4 bases and J 1 base, leaving 10 bases between the germline ends. This CDR3 spans 14 amino acids. From germline, CDR1 is SGHNT and CDR2 YYREEE (reference sequence). As to this clone: What it binds is unknown.

Study-wide points: Follow-up analysis later connected one missense variant in DCLRE1C with trimming of TCR beta V- and J-genes. Among immune exposure information, only CMV serostatus was available.

The TCR originated in a woman in her twenties or thirties in good health and CMV-seropositive. The specimen was PBMCs. The genes are TRBV5-4 and TRBJ2-3; D is ambiguous. CDR3: CASSPRLGTDTQYF. The DNA of the CDR3 is TGTGCCAGCAGCCCGAGGCTAGGCACAGATACGCAGTATTTT.